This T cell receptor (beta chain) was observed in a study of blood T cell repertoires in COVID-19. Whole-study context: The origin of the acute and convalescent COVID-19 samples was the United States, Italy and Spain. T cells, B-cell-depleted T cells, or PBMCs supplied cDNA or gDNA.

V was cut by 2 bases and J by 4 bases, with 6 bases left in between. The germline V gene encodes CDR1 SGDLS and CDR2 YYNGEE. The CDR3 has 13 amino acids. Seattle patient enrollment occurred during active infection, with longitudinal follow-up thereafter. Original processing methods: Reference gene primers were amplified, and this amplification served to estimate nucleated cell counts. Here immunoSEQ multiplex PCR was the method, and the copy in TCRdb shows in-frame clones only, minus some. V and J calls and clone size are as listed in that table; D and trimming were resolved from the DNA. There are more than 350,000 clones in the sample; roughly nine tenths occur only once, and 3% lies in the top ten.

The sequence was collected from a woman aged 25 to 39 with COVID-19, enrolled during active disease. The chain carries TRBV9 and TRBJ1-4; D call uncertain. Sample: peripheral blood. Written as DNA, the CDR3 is TGTGCCAGCAGCGTGAGTCGTAATGAAAAACTGTTTTTT. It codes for CASSVSRNEKLFF.